One sample yielded the 4 T cell receptor beta chains listed below, sequenced in a study of shared clonotypes between healthy human individuals. Produced via immunoSEQ multiplex PCR; TCRdb's table is partial and in-frame only. The table includes approximately 720,000 clones, about two thirds detected once. Material: memory CD4+ T cells sorted from blood. Subset: CD45RA-negative fraction. Receptor source: a young woman in good health.

Of note for this clone: Additional DNA sequences in this sample encode the identical CDR3. The chain recombines TRBV2 with TRBJ1-2; no clear D gene. V was cut by 3 bases and J by 2 bases, with 10 bases left in between. There are 14 residues in the CDR3. Germline V gives CDR1 SNHLY, CDR2 FYNNEI. This CDR3 is CASSEKGSNYGYTF. CDR3 bases: TGTGCCAGCAGTGAGAAGGGTTCGAACTATGGCTACACCTTC.

The V call is TRBV14, the J call TRBJ1-1; D ambiguous. CDR1 is SGHDN and CDR2 is FVKESK in the germline V gene. This CDR3 is 15 amino acids long. V lost 2 bases, J lost 7 bases, and 17 bases lay in between. CDR3 sequence: CASSQFSSLGYEAFF. The CDR3 bases are TGTGCCAGCAGCCAATTTAGCTCTCTGGGGTATGAAGCTTTCTTT.

This clone occurred once. The chain carries TRBV5-1 and TRBJ2-7, with D maybe TRBD1 (6 bases). V gave up 7 bases and J gave up 7 bases, with 18 bases separating them. Germline CDR1 and CDR2: SGHRS and YFSETQ. This CDR3 region has 13 residues. The CDR3 nucleotides read TGCGCCAGCGCGACAGGCCCCGTGCTGGAGCAGTACTTC. Its protein product is CASATGPVLEQYF.

This clone has just a few counts. The genes are TRBV5-1 and TRBJ1-1; D is ambiguous. Germline values: CDR1 SGHRS, CDR2 YFSETQ. The CDR3 has 13 residues. V was clipped by 4 bases and J by 4 bases, with 11 bases between them. The CDR3 DNA reads as TGCGCCAGCAGCACCGACAAGGGCACTGAAGCTTTCTTT. The encoded protein is CASSTDKGTEAFF. The variable domain in full, completed from reference TRBV5-1 and TRBJ1-1, reads KAGVTQTPRYLIKTRGQQVTLSCSPISGHRSVSWYQQTPGQGLQFLFEYFSETQRNKGNFPGRFSGRQFSNSRSEMNVSTLELGDSALYLCASSTDKGTEAFFGQGTRLTVV.